This T cell receptor (beta chain) derives from a study of human T cells and chemical hapten exposure. Time point in this sample: patch test 2, 6 weeks after DPC sensitization. Treatment specified: therapeutic diphenylcyclopropenone sensitization with weekly scalp DPC. Via MiXCR, TCRdb re-called the RACE reads, giving one row per CDR3 protein. The sample shows more than 110,000 distinct CDR3 sequences, approximately 12% of them seen only once. The CDR3 sequence is 11 residues long. The ends were cut back, 5 bases at V and 9 bases at J, with 12 bases in the middle. Germline-derived CDR1 and CDR2 are SGHRS and YFSETQ.

This TCR derives from a woman in her forties or fifties with alopecia areata. Some clones in this sample may be carry-over from other donors' samples. The starting material was whole blood, obtained in connection with sensitization to the hapten diphenylcyclopropenone (DPC). The chain combines TRBV5-1 with TRBJ2-7; D is undetermined. The CDR3 sequence is CASRLTGPQYF. The CDR3 coding sequence is TGCGCCAGCAGGCTCACCGGGCCGCAGTACTTC. The variable domain in full, with the rest retrieved from reference TRBV5-1 and TRBJ2-7, is KAGVTQTPRYLIKTRGQQVTLSCSPISGHRSVSWYQQTPGQGLQFLFEYFSETQRNKGNFPGRFSGRQFSNSRSEMNVSTLELGDSALYLCASRLTGPQYFGPGTRLTVT.